This record concerns one TCR beta chain sequence. Its binding antigen is unknown. A read error may account for a junction end that differs from germline. Libraries were constructed by RT-PCR. These reads were obtained on an Illumina HiSeq 2500. TCRdb's own reprocessing of the public reads used fastp at Q25 and MiXCR and kept productive beta chains. Rows with a matching CDR3 protein are joined into one entry that keeps the most common DNA and genes. The sample table holds more than 500,000 distinct CDR3 sequences, of which over 9% were seen once. Of the sample, approximately 10% falls within the top ten clones. The sample comes from a study of response to subunit inactivated influenza vaccine (dated by TCRdb to the late 2010s). At the level of the whole study: The study used deep quantitative T cell receptor repertoire profiling to track responses to a trivalent subunit inactivated influenza vaccine.

What the work shows at the level of the full study, not this receptor alone: The authors suggested that each seasonal influenza vaccination may recruit only a limited number of new T cells.

From a lookup of the germline V gene, CDR1 and CDR2 are KGHDR and SFDVKD. The CDR3 covers 16 residues, taking in both the cysteine and the phenylalanine. Only CDR3 DNA is held: 48 bases, read in frame from base 1. This sample was also put to use in a study of T cells expressing NK-cell markers. The second study, in turn, reports: The TCR beta cDNA libraries were made using 5'RACE template switching, a step that added both a universal primer site and unique molecular identifiers. TCR beta-chain repertoires were profiled in sorted CD3+CD56+NKG2C+, CD3+CD56+NKG2C- and CD3+CD56-NKG2C+ T-cell subsets from roughly eight donors. Seven of the eight sequenced donors were HCMV-seropositive and one was HCMV-seronegative. To restrict sorting to alphabetaTCR-expressing T cells, an anti-gammadeltaTCR antibody was added in several experiments. In a handful of donors, the dominant CD3+CD56+NKG2C+ clonotypes were among the top 10 CD8+ clonotypes and accounted for roughly 1.0-7.0% of CD8+ T cells. Those dominant clonotypes were again the most abundant among CD3+CD56-NKG2C+ cells in a handful of donors, at about 28.3-65%. It remained unclear whether the expanded NKG2C-expressing T cell clones were specific for HCMV antigens. All eight donors whose samples were sequenced were randomly selected healthy volunteers, three of them men and five women. To determine HCMV serostatus, a commercial ELISA kit was used to detect HCMV-specific IgG in serum. Peripheral blood mononuclear cells were isolated from blood by Ficoll density gradient centrifugation. For several donors, bulk peripheral blood T-cell repertoires were also sequenced from unsorted PBMC. Synthesis of cDNA was primed from the TCR beta constant segment and was followed by two consecutive PCR amplification steps. The libraries were sequenced on Illumina HiSeq 2000/2500, MiSeq or NextSeq, producing 2 x 150 bp reads. MIGEC was used to demultiplex reads and group reads by UMI, and MiTCR was used to assemble and quantify clonotypes. Only TCR cDNA sequences supported by at least two reads were kept to exclude erroneous sequences. The tcR package was used for downstream repertoire analysis, and clonotypes were matched between fractions using CDR3 nucleotide sequence together with V segment. VDJmatch was used to annotate antigen specificity against VDJdb, with one amino acid substitution in CDR3 permitted.

The chain links TRBV24-1 with TRBJ2-1; TRBD2 is perhaps the D gene, given 7 matching bases. Material: PBMCs from blood, obtained on the day of vaccination. This receptor was identified in a man aged 45-60 years who received an inactivated influenza vaccine. Donor details come from another sample of the same person, matched by shared clones. Here the CDR3 is given as CATSDPSAGAYDEQFF. The sequence in DNA is TGTGCCACCAGTGACCCCAGTGCGGGGGCCTACGATGAGCAGTTCTTC.